These 6 T cell receptor beta chains came from one sample sequenced in a study of shared clonotypes between healthy human individuals (dated by TCRdb to about 2020). Library preparation was by the immunoSEQ multiplex PCR assay. TCRdb carries this immuneACCESS record with in-frame sequences only. Its versions omit some clonotypes, under half of them owing to an unresolved V gene in the studies checked, with the rest unexplained. The sample table shows roughly 700,000 clones, and around 72% are seen once. The top ten hold about 1.7% of the sample. The sample taken for sequencing was memory CD4+ T cells sorted from blood. The cell subset or site label on this specimen signifies: CD45RA-negative fraction. These receptor sequences come from a woman in her thirties in good health.

V usage is TRBV19 and J usage is TRBJ2-3; 10 nucleotides align to TRBD2. With V trimmed by 8 bases and J by 1 base, 3 bases remained unmatched. Germline V gene lookup returns CDR1 LNHDA and CDR2 SQIVND (reference sequence). The CDR3 contains 14 residues. DNA for the CDR3: TGTGCCAGTGAGCGGGAGGGGGGCACAGATACGCAGTATTTT. Its translation is CASEREGGTDTQYF.

The CDR3 spells CASSIGTSATDTQYF. As DNA, the CDR3 is TGTGCCAGTAGTATAGGGACTAGCGCCACAGATACGCAGTATTTT. The chain carries TRBV19 and TRBJ2-3; 9 positions agree with TRBD2. CDR3 length equals 15 residues. The germline gives CDR1 LNHDA, CDR2 SQIVND (reference sequence). The V gene end was trimmed by 1 base and the J gene end by 2 bases; junction bases not matched to a gene: 1.

The V gene is TRBV30, the J gene TRBJ1-1; D is unclear. Germline lookup yields CDR1 GTSNPN and CDR2 SVGIG (reference sequence). The CDR3 has 11 residues. Trimming pared 3 bases from V and 8 bases from J, leaving 10 bases between. CDR3 sequence: CAWRTFQEAFF. CDR3 bases: TGTGCCTGGAGAACATTCCAGGAAGCTTTCTTT.

The gene calls are TRBV5-1 and TRBJ2-7; D remains ambiguous. V lost 0 bases to trimming and J lost 3 bases, with 13 bases between them. Per germline, CDR1 SGHRS and CDR2 YFSETQ. The CDR3 runs 15 residues. The CDR3 nucleotides read TGCGCCAGCAGCTTGGGAGACACACCATACTACGAGCAGTACTTC. It yields the protein CASSLGDTPYYEQYF. Full variable domain (outside the CDR3, taken from reference TRBV5-1 and TRBJ2-7): KAGVTQTPRYLIKTRGQQVTLSCSPISGHRSVSWYQQTPGQGLQFLFEYFSETQRNKGNFPGRFSGRQFSNSRSEMNVSTLELGDSALYLCASSLGDTPYYEQYFGPGTRLTVT.

This chain links TRBV9 with TRBJ1-4, with D unresolved. Trimming left V 3 bases short and J 6 bases short, with 12 bases between. This CDR3 spans 14 amino acids. Germline CDR1 and CDR2: SGDLS and YYNGEE. The CDR3 DNA reads TGTGCCAGCAGCGCCGCGGGTGGGGATGAAAAACTGTTTTTT. This codes for CASSAAGGDEKLFF.

The chain links TRBV5-1 to TRBJ2-5, with no clear D. The CDR3 loop spans 14 amino acids. In germline, CDR1 is SGHRS, CDR2 YFSETQ. Trimming pared 2 bases from V and 0 bases from J, leaving 8 bases between. The CDR3 region is CASSFGQHQETQYF. The CDR3 DNA reads TGCGCCAGCAGCTTTGGGCAGCACCAAGAGACCCAGTACTTC.